These T cell receptor beta chains were read from a single sample in a study of T cell responses to AZD1222 COVID-19 vaccine. The repertoire was sequenced with immunoSEQ multiplex PCR; TCRdb's copy has only in-frame clones and lacks some. The sample has some 120,000 clones, around nine tenths seen once; the top ten hold around 4.5%. This specimen was peripheral blood, taken on day 0 of AZD1222 vaccination. These receptors originate from an adult in good health. Each CDR3 is given with its conserved first and last residue. A D gene is named only where the DNA matches it firmly. Size is omitted from some rows. Given values are once, few, many or a class for expanded clones.

-,TRBV19,TRBJ2-7,-,TGTGCCAGTAGCCGAGGGCCCTTGGGCTCCTACGAGCAGTACTTC,CASSRGPLGSYEQYF
-,TRBV2,TRBJ1-5,-,TGTGCCAGCAGTGAAGGAGTTAATCAGCCCCAGCATTTT,CASSEGVNQPQHF
-,TRBV6-2/TRBV6-3,TRBJ2-3,-,TGTGCCAGCAGCCCATCCGGGGCGGCCCCAGATACGCAGTATTTT,CASSPSGAAPDTQYF
-,TRBV28,TRBJ2-5,TRBD2,TGTGCCAGCAGTTTTGGGCGGGGGGGCCCGGAGACCCAGTACTTC,CASSFGRGGPETQYF
-,TRBV25-1,TRBJ1-6,-,TGTGCCAGCAGTGAATATGAGGGGATGGCTTCACCCCTCCACTTT,CASSEYEGMASPLHF
-,TRBV7-9,TRBJ2-5,TRBD2,TGTGCCAGCAGCCGACTAGCGGGGCAAGAGACCCAGTACTTC,CASSRLAGQETQYF
-,TRBV4-1,TRBJ2-1,-,TGCGCCAGCAGCCAAACCTGGCAGGCATCCTACAATGAGCAGTTCTTC,CASSQTWQASYNEQFF
-,TRBV7-2,TRBJ2-7,TRBD1,TGTGCCAGCAGCCCAGGGGGACCCTACGAGCAGTACTTC,CASSPGGPYEQYF
-,TRBV5-1,TRBJ2-2,TRBD2,TGCGCCAGCACTGGACGGGGGGTGAACACCGGGGAGCTGTTTTTT,CASTGRGVNTGELFF
-,TRBV19,TRBJ2-7,-,TGTGCCAGTAGTAGGACCCCAGGACACGCTACCGAGCAGTACTTC,CASSRTPGHATEQYF
-,TRBV5-1,TRBJ2-5,TRBD2,TGCGCCAGCAGCCCGGGGGGCGGGAGGGCAGAGACCCAGTACTTC,CASSPGGGRAETQYF
-,TRBV5-8,TRBJ1-5,-,TGTGCCAGCAGGGCGGGAGGCCAGCCCCAGCATTTT,CASRAGGQPQHF
once,TRBV24-1,TRBJ2-7,TRBD2,TGTGCCACCAGTGAGGGTCCGGGACTAAAAAGGAGGTCTTACGAGCAGTACTTC,CATSEGPGLKRRSYEQYF
-,TRBV29-1,TRBJ1-4,-,TGCAGCGTCGGAGGCGGGGCAACTAATGAAAAACTGTTTTTT,CSVGGGATNEKLFF
once,TRBV19,TRBJ1-1,TRBD1,TGTGCCAGTAGTAAAAGTCCCGGGACAGGGTATACTGAAGCTTTCTTT,CASSKSPGTGYTEAFF
-,TRBV6-1,TRBJ2-3,TRBD1,TGTGCCAGCAGTGAGGGACAGGGGGCCACAGATACGCAGTATTTT,CASSEGQGATDTQYF
-,TRBV6-4,TRBJ2-1,TRBD1,TGTGCCAGCAGCCCCGGGACAGGCCCATACAATGAGCAGTTCTTC,CASSPGTGPYNEQFF
-,TRBV7-2,TRBJ1-6,-,TGTGCCAGCAGCTTAGATGGGGGCTCCTATAATTCACCCCTCCACTTT,CASSLDGGSYNSPLHF
-,TRBV4-2,TRBJ2-3,TRBD2,TGTGCCAGCAGCCAAGAATGGACTAGCGTCACTAGCACAGATACGCAGTATTTT,CASSQEWTSVTSTDTQYF
many,TRBV7-9,TRBJ1-5,TRBD1,TGTGCCAGCAGCCAGACAGGGGGGGCCAATCAGCCCCAGCATTTT,CASSQTGGANQPQHF
-,TRBV2,TRBJ1-6,TRBD1,TGTGCCAGCAGAAAACAGGGGGATAATTCACCCCTCCACTTT,CASRKQGDNSPLHF
-,TRBV7-9,TRBJ2-1,TRBD2,TGTGCCAGCAGCATCGGGGGGGCCTACAATGAGCAGTTCTTC,CASSIGGAYNEQFF
-,TRBV15,TRBJ2-2,-,TGTGCCACCAGCAGAGCTGGGGGCACCGGGGAGCTGTTTTTT,CATSRAGGTGELFF
-,TRBV4-2,TRBJ2-3,TRBD2,TGTGCCAGCAGCCCGCTTGGCGGGGGGAGCACAGATACGCAGTATTTT,CASSPLGGGSTDTQYF
-,TRBV10-3,TRBJ1-5,-,TGTGCCATCAGTCGTATAGGGAATCAGCCCCAGCATTTT,CAISRIGNQPQHF
-,TRBV29-1,TRBJ2-3,-,TGCAGCGTTGAAGACCTTCAGGGTGGCTATACGCAGTATTTT,CSVEDLQGGYTQYF
once,TRBV30,TRBJ1-2,-,TGTGCCTGGAGTGTATTCCTACTCCCCGGTGGAAACTATGGCTACACCTTC,CAWSVFLLPGGNYGYTF
-,TRBV5-8,TRBJ1-6,TRBD1,TGTGCCAGCAGCAGGGACAGCTATAATTCACCCCTCCACTTT,CASSRDSYNSPLHF
-,TRBV10-3,TRBJ1-1,-,TGTGCCATCAGTGAGAAACAGGAAATGAACACTGAAGCTTTCTTT,CAISEKQEMNTEAFF
-,TRBV2,TRBJ1-6,-,TGTGCCAGCAAGCGGACAGACGATTATTCACCCCTCCACTTT,CASKRTDDYSPLHF
-,TRBV4-1,TRBJ2-2,-,TGCGCCAGCAGCCAAGCTCGACCCAAAAGTTTGTCCGGGGAGCTGTTTTTT,CASSQARPKSLSGELFF
few,TRBV10-3,TRBJ1-5,TRBD1,TGTGCCATCAGTGAGGGGGCAGGGGGGCTTCAGCCCCAGCATTTT,CAISEGAGGLQPQHF
-,TRBV7-9,TRBJ2-3,-,TGTGCCAGCTCCCGGAGGACTGGATCTTCTAGCACAGATACGCAGTATTTT,CASSRRTGSSSTDTQYF
-,TRBV6-5,TRBJ1-6,-,TGTGCCAGCAGTTACGGACGATACGGATCACCCCTCCACTTT,CASSYGRYGSPLHF
-,TRBV19,TRBJ2-3,TRBD1,TGTGCCAGTAGTATACGGGGAACCGGGACAGGGAGCACAGATACGCAGTATTTT,CASSIRGTGTGSTDTQYF
-,TRBV19,TRBJ1-1,-,TGTGCCAGTAGCCAGGTGGTAGGCGGCACTGAAGCTTTCTTT,CASSQVVGGTEAFF
-,TRBV5-1,TRBJ2-2,-,TGCGCCAGCAGCTTGGACGGCAGGGTCCCCACCGGGGAGCTGTTTTTT,CASSLDGRVPTGELFF
-,TRBV6-1,TRBJ1-5,-,TGTGCCAGCAGTGACGATACACAGCCCCAGCATTTT,CASSDDTQPQHF
-,TRBV28,TRBJ1-2,TRBD1,TGTGCCAGCAGGGACTGGGACAGTAACTATGGCTACACCTTC,CASRDWDSNYGYTF
-,TRBV19,TRBJ1-5,-,TGTGCCAGTAGTTACTTTGGCGGTAGCAATCAGCCCCAGCATTTT,CASSYFGGSNQPQHF
-,TRBV7-7,TRBJ2-5,-,TGTGCCAGCAGCTTAGACCCAGGGCCGACGGAGACCCAGTACTTC,CASSLDPGPTETQYF
-,TRBV5-4,TRBJ1-2,TRBD1,TGTGCCAGCAGCTTGGTTGGGACAGGGTATGGCTACACCTTC,CASSLVGTGYGYTF
-,TRBV14,TRBJ2-3,TRBD1,TGTGCCAGCAGCCAAAGGACAGGGGTAATCCCAGATACGCAGTATTTT,CASSQRTGVIPDTQYF
once,TRBV5-5,TRBJ1-6,-,TGTGCCAGCAGCTTGGATATCGGGGGCGGTTCACCCCTCCACTTT,CASSLDIGGGSPLHF
-,TRBV6-5,TRBJ1-6,-,TGTGCCAGCAGCTCTAGGCGGGGATCACCCCTCCACTTT,CASSSRRGSPLHF
-,TRBV19,TRBJ1-5,-,TGTGCCAGTAGGAGCTACGGGGGCCGCAATCAGCCCCAGCATTTT,CASRSYGGRNQPQHF
once,TRBV14,TRBJ2-7,-,TGTGCCAGCAGCCAAGGGGGGCCTAGCAGCCTCGAGCAGTACTTC,CASSQGGPSSLEQYF
-,TRBV2,TRBJ1-5,TRBD1,TGTGCCAGCAGTGATTGGGGACAGGGGTTTGGCCAGCCCCAGCATTTT,CASSDWGQGFGQPQHF
-,TRBV5-1,TRBJ2-7,-,TGCGCCAGCAGCACGTCCCCCACAGGGACTTCCTACGAGCAGTACTTC,CASSTSPTGTSYEQYF
-,TRBV7-9,TRBJ1-1,-,TGTGCCAGCAGCTTAGATCGAAGGGGCATGAACACTGAAGCTTTCTTT,CASSLDRRGMNTEAFF
once,TRBV28,TRBJ1-2,-,TGTGCCAGCAGTTTAGTGGGGGTGGGAGTCTACTATGGCTACACCTTC,CASSLVGVGVYYGYTF
-,TRBV10-1,TRBJ1-5,TRBD1,TGCGCCAGCAGTGAGGGTTCACGACAGGGGGGCAATCAGCCCCAGCATTTT,CASSEGSRQGGNQPQHF
many,TRBV7-9,TRBJ2-7,-,TGTGCCAGCAGCTCCGATCAATACGAGCAGTACTTC,CASSSDQYEQYF
-,TRBV6-4,TRBJ2-3,-,TGTGCCAGCAGTGGGGAGGATACAGATACGCAGTATTTT,CASSGEDTDTQYF
-,TRBV11-3,TRBJ2-1,TRBD2,TGTGCCAGCAGCTTAGATCGAGCGGCTAGCGGTTACAATGAGCAGTTCTTC,CASSLDRAASGYNEQFF
-,TRBV24-1,TRBJ2-3,TRBD1,TGTGCCACCAGTGATTTTGACAGGGCAGATACGCAGTATTTT,CATSDFDRADTQYF
-,TRBV30,TRBJ1-3,TRBD1,TGTGCCTGGAGTCCCCACAGGGGTGGAAACACCATATATTTT,CAWSPHRGGNTIYF
-,TRBV3-1/TRBV3-2,TRBJ1-6,-,TGTGCCAGCAGCCAAGATCCGCGGGGTAATTCACCCCTCCACTTT,CASSQDPRGNSPLHF
once,TRBV7-6,TRBJ1-4,-,TGTGCCAGCAGCGAAGGGTGGGGGGTCGGTGAAAAACTGTTTTTT,CASSEGWGVGEKLFF